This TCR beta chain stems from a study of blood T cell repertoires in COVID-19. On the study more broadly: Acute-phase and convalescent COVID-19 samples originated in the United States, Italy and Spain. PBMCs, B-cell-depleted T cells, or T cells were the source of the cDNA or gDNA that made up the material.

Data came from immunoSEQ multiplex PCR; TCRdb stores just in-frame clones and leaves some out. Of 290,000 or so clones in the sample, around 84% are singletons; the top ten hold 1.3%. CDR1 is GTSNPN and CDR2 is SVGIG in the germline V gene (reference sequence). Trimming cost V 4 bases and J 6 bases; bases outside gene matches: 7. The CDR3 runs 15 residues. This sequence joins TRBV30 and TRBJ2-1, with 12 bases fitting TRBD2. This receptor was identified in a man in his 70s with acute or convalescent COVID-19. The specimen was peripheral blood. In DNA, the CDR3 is TGTGCCTGGATGATACTAGCGGGGGGACCCAATGAGCAGTTCTTC. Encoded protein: CAWMILAGGPNEQFF.